This entry lists 20 T cell receptor beta chains sequenced from one sample in a study of technical replicates of blood from a handful of donors (dated by TCRdb to 2015 to 2018). The library was produced with the immunoSEQ multiplex PCR assay. TCRdb's version of the immuneACCESS table is confined to in-frame rearrangements and falls short of the full clone set. An unresolved V gene accounts for under half of the shortfall where checked; the remainder is of unknown origin. The sample table records 70,000 to 85,000 clones; about 92% of these occur just once. Under 0.55% of the sample rests with the top ten. Material: T cells isolated from PBMCs. The receptor set was obtained from a human donor in good health.

This clone has more than one count but fewer than ten. The CDR3 DNA reads TGTGCCAGCAGTCCGGGGACAGGGAATGAAAAACTGTTTTTT. Its translation: CASSPGTGNEKLFF. V is TRBV27 and J is TRBJ1-4, with TRBD1 matching 9 bases. This CDR3 comprises 14 residues. Germline CDR1 is MNHEY and CDR2 is SMNVEV (reference sequence). V dropped 5 bases and J dropped 5; count of bases not matched to a gene: 3.

This chain uses TRBV19 with TRBJ2-7; 7 bases map to TRBD1. The CDR3 extends over 15 amino acids. Looked up from germline, CDR1 is LNHDA and CDR2 is SQIVND (reference sequence). The ends lost 6 bases at V and 2 bases at J; junction bases unmatched: 10. The CDR3 spells CASSLRGQLPYEQYF. CDR3 sequence (DNA): TGTGCCAGTAGCCTTCGGGGACAGCTTCCCTACGAGCAGTACTTC.

The V call is TRBV10-2, the J call TRBJ2-1, with 9 bases lining up with TRBD2. The CDR3 is 15 residues long. Germline CDR1 WSHSY, CDR2 SAAADI. J lost 7 bases, V lost 6 bases, and 10 bases had no gene match. In nucleotides, the CDR3 is TGCGCCAGCAGAGGTAGCGGGGGCAAAGGGAATGAGCAGTTCTTC. Translated, it gives CASRGSGGKGNEQFF.

The chain employs TRBV10-3 and TRBJ2-1; 9 bases map to TRBD2. The CDR3 totals 14 residues. Trimming at V came to 3 bases and at J to 8 bases, leaving 5 bases not matched to a gene. Per the germline V gene, CDR1 is ENHRY and CDR2 is SYGVKD. CDR3 loop: CAISDNSGSYEQFF. The CDR3 nucleotides read TGTGCCATCAGTGATAATAGCGGGAGCTATGAGCAGTTCTTC.

The sample holds one count of this clone. The chain is built from TRBV6-6 and TRBJ2-5; tentatively, D is TRBD1 (6 bases). CDR1 is MNHNY, CDR2 SVGAGI, per germline (reference sequence). The CDR3 is 12 amino acids. Between the trimmed V and J ends, which lost 7 bases and 3 bases, there was a span of 9 bases. The CDR3 reads CASTDRKETQYF. The CDR3, as DNA: TGTGCCAGCACCGACAGGAAAGAGACCCAGTACTTC.

The chain recombines TRBV18 with TRBJ2-6; a weak D match, TRBD1 (6 bases). This CDR3 spans 16 amino acids. Germline V gene sequence: CDR1 KGHSH, CDR2 LQKENI. Trimming took off 3 bases at V and 4 bases at J, with 13 bases between the two ends. The CDR3: CASSPTSGAGANVLTF. In DNA, the CDR3 is TGTGCCAGCTCACCCACCTCAGGGGCCGGGGCCAACGTCCTGACTTTC.

J is TRBJ2-1 and V is TRBV2; 12 bases line up with TRBD2. The CDR3 is 15 amino acids. Looked up from germline, CDR1 is SNHLY and CDR2 is FYNNEI. The V and J ends lost 6 bases and 8 bases, in that order; junction bases with no gene match: 8. The CDR3 here is CASSPTSGRRDEQFF. CDR3 nucleotides: TGTGCCAGCAGCCCGACTAGCGGGAGACGGGATGAGCAGTTCTTC.

This clone showed up just once. The chain has TRBV4-1 and TRBJ2-7; TRBD2 might be the D (6 bases). CDR3 length: 16 residues. With 4 bases removed from V and 2 bases from J, the gap between germline ends came to 18 bases. Germline V gene lookup returns CDR1 MGHRA and CDR2 YSYEKL. The CDR3 reads CASSLRSGEQAYEQYF. The DNA of the CDR3 is TGCGCCAGCAGCCTTAGATCGGGAGAACAAGCCTACGAGCAGTACTTC.

The chain employs TRBV9 and TRBJ2-3, with D possibly matching TRBD2 (5 bases). In germline, CDR1 is SGDLS, CDR2 YYNGEE. The V and J ends lost 5 bases and 4 bases respectively, with 14 bases between them. CDR3 size: 14 residues. In DNA form, the CDR3 reads TGTGCCAGCAGTGCAAGCGGTAGTTCAGATACGCAGTATTTT. Translated: CASSASGSSDTQYF.

The V and J genes are TRBV5-1 and TRBJ1-3; D is undetermined. The CDR3 has 14 amino acids. V lost 0 bases and J 0 bases, leaving 4 bases between the germline ends. Looked up from germline, CDR1 is SGHRS and CDR2 is YFSETQ. The DNA of the CDR3 is TGCGCCAGCAGCTTGGACAGCTCTGGAAACACCATATATTTT. Protein sequence: CASSLDSSGNTIYF.

The chain is built from TRBV6-5 and TRBJ2-2; 10 positions agree with TRBD1. The CDR3 has 15 amino acids. Germline CDR1 is MNHEY and CDR2 is SVGAGI. Trimming at V came to 5 bases and at J to 7 bases, leaving 7 bases not matched to a gene. In DNA, the CDR3 is TGTGCCAGCAGTAACGGACAGGGGGTAGTCGGGGAGCTGTTTTTT. Encoded protein: CASSNGQGVVGELFF.

V usage is TRBV6-6 and J usage is TRBJ1-2; 10 bases map to TRBD1. Germline V gene lookup returns CDR1 MNHNY and CDR2 SVGAGI (reference sequence). V shed 6 bases, J shed 6 bases, and the junction held 4 bases outside the gene matches. CDR3 length: 13 amino acids. The CDR3 DNA reads TGTGCCAGCAGGCGACAGGGGGCGCATGGCTACACCTTC. This codes for CASRRQGAHGYTF.

In this sample, this clone turned up once. The J gene is TRBJ1-5, the V gene TRBV19; D is possibly TRBD1 (6 bases). Germline V gene lookup returns CDR1 LNHDA and CDR2 SQIVND (reference sequence). The CDR3 runs to 16 residues. Trimming cost V 6 bases and J 0 bases, with 15 bases left between them. CDR3 amino acids: CASSESTGYSNQPQHF. In DNA, the CDR3 is TGTGCCAGTAGCGAGTCGACAGGTTATAGCAATCAGCCCCAGCATTTT.

This clone was seen a single time. The rearrangement joins TRBV4-1 to TRBJ2-2; 9 bases line up with TRBD1. V was clipped by 4 bases and J by 0 bases; unmatched bases: 3. CDR1 and CDR2 from the germline V gene are MGHRA and YSYEKL. CDR3 length: 16 amino acids. The CDR3 protein is CASSPRQGANTGELFF. CDR3 nucleotides: TGCGCCAGCAGCCCGCGACAGGGGGCGAACACCGGGGAGCTGTTTTTT.

This clone was counted once. V gene TRBV12-5 combines with J gene TRBJ2-1, with 7 bases that match TRBD2. CDR3 length equals 19 residues. J was trimmed by 5 bases and V by 2 bases; bases with no gene match: 18. Germline V gene data show CDR1 as LGHNT and CDR2 as FRNRAP. The CDR3 loop is CASGLNLPWEGGPDNEQFF. The CDR3 nucleotides are TGTGCTAGTGGTTTGAACCTCCCTTGGGAGGGAGGGCCCGACAATGAGCAGTTCTTC.

The chain uses TRBV7-9 and TRBJ1-1; no firm D call. CDR1 SEHNR and CDR2 FQNEAQ come from the germline V gene (reference sequence). Trimming left V 2 bases short and J 0 bases short, with 4 bases between. The CDR3 length is 13 residues. The CDR3 spells CASSLLVNTEAFF. DNA for the CDR3: TGTGCCAGCAGCTTATTAGTGAACACTGAAGCTTTCTTT. Full variable domain (rest looked up from reference TRBV7-9 and TRBJ1-1): DTGVSQNPRHKITKRGQNVTFRCDPISEHNRLYWYRQTLGQGPEFLTYFQNEAQLEKSRLLSDRFSAERPKGSFSTLEIQRTEQGDSAMYLCASSLLVNTEAFFGQGTRLTVV.

The J gene is TRBJ2-4, the V gene TRBV30, with D unclear. This CDR3 comprises 15 residues. Between the trimmed V and J ends, which lost 2 bases and 0 bases, there was a span of 11 bases. Germline loops: CDR1 GTSNPN, CDR2 SVGIG (reference sequence). CDR3 residues: CAWSTTALAKNIQYF. CDR3 nucleotides: TGTGCCTGGAGTACAACAGCACTAGCCAAAAACATTCAGTACTTC.

The genes are TRBV5-1 and TRBJ2-3; tentative D call: TRBD2 (5 bases). This CDR3 has 16 residues. Trimming took 1 base from V and 6 from J, leaving 18 bases between them. CDR1 is SGHRS, CDR2 YFSETQ, per germline. The CDR3 here is CASSLRRSTPRDTQYF. Here the CDR3 DNA reads TGCGCCAGCAGCTTGAGGAGGAGTACGCCCCGTGATACGCAGTATTTT.

This chain links TRBV13 with TRBJ2-1, with D tentatively TRBD2 (5 bases). The V gene lost 7 bases and the J gene lost 2 bases, with 15 bases spanning the gap. Germline-derived CDR1 and CDR2 are PRHDT and FYEKMQ (reference sequence). The CDR3 totals 15 residues. CDR3 nucleotide sequence: TGTGCCAGCACCCTCAAACTAGATCCCTACAATGAGCAGTTCTTC. This encodes CASTLKLDPYNEQFF.

V and J are TRBV28 and TRBJ2-1; maybe TRBD1 (5 bases). Trimming stripped 7 bases from V and 4 bases from J, with 17 bases between. Per the germline V gene, CDR1 is MDHEN and CDR2 is SYDVKM. The CDR3 contains 15 residues. CDR3 bases: TGTGCCAGCACCCACGTGGGGCCAGGGTACAATGAGCAGTTCTTC. Protein product: CASTHVGPGYNEQFF.